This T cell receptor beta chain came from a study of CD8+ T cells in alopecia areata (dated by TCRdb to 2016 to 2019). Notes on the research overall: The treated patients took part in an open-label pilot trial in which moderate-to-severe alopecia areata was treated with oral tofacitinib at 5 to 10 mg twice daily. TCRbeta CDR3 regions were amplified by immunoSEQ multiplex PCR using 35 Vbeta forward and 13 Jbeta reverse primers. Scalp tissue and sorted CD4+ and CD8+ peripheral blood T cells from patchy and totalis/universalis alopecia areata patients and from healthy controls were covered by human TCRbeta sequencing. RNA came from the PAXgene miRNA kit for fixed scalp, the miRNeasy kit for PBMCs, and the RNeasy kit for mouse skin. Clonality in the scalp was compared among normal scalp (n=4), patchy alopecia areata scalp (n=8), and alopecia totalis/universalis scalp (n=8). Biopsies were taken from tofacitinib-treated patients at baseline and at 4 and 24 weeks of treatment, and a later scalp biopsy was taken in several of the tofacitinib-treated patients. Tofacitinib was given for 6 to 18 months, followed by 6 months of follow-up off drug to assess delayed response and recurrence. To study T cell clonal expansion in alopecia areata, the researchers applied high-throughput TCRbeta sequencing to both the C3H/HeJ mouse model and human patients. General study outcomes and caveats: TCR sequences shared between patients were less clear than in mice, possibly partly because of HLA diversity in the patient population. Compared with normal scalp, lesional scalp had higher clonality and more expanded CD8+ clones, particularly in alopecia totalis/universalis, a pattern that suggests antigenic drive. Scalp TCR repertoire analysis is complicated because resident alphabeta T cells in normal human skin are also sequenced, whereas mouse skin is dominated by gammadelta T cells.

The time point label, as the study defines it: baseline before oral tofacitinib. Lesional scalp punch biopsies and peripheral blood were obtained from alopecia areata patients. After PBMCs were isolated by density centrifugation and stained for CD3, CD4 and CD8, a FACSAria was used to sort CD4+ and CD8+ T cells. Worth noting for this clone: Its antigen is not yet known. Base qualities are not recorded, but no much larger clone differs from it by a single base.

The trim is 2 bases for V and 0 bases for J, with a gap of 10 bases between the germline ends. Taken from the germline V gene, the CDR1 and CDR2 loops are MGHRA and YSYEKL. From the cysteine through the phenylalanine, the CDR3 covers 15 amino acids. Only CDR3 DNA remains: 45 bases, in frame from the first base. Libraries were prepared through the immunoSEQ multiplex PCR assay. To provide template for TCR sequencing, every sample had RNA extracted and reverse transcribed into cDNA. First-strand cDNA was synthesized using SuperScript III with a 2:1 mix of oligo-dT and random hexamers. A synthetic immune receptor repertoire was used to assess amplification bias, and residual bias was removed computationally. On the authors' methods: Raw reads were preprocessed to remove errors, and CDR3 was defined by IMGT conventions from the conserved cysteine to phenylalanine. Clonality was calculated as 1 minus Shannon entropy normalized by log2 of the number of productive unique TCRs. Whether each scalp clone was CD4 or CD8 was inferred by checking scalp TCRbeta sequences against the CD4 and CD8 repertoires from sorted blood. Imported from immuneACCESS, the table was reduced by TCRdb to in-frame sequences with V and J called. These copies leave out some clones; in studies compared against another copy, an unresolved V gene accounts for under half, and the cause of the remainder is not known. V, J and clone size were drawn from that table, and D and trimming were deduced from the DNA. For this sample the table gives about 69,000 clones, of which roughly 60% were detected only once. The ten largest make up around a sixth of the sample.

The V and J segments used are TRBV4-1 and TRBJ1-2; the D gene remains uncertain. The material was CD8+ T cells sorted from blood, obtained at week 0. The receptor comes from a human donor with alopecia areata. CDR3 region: CASSQQDKANYGYTF. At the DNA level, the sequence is TGCGCCAGCAGCCAACAGGATAAAGCTAACTATGGCTACACCTTC.